The 26 T cell receptor beta chains in this list originate from one sample, sequenced in a study of CD8 T cells in ankylosing spondylitis. Study outcomes and limitations: A motif of 7 or 8 highly homologous TCR beta variants was seen as apparently characteristic of ankylosing spondylitis blood.

No antigen has been assigned to these receptors. Via MiXCR, TCRdb re-called the 5' RACE reads, giving one row per CDR3 protein. Of fewer than 650,000 distinct CDR3 sequences listed, 12% were seen once; the top ten hold approximately 6.3%. Sample: blood, either unsorted or a sorted T cell fraction (not recorded which). The receptors originated from a male donor with ankylosing spondylitis.

V is TRBV27 and J is TRBJ2-3; 8 bases are shared with TRBD1. Trimming at V came to 3 bases and at J to 4 bases, leaving 6 bases not matched to a gene. Per the germline V gene, CDR1 is MNHEY and CDR2 is SMNVEV (reference sequence). The CDR3 sequence is 15 residues long. This CDR3 reads CASSFSGGSADTQYF. CDR3 coding DNA: TGTGCCAGCAGTTTTTCAGGGGGCAGCGCAGATACGCAGTATTTT.

This clonotype came up a few times. The chain carries TRBV20-1 and TRBJ1-2, with TRBD1 matching over 8 bases. The CDR3 runs to 13 residues. J was trimmed by 8 bases and V by 5 bases; bases with no gene match: 10. The V gene's germline CDR1 is DFQATT and CDR2 SNEGSKA (reference sequence). The chain's CDR3 is CSAVGTGFEGYTF. The CDR3 nucleotides are TGCAGTGCTGTCGGGACAGGTTTTGAGGGCTACACCTTC.

The V call is TRBV25-1, the J call TRBJ1-4, with D possibly TRBD1 on 6 matching bases. V was pared by 3 bases and J by 0 bases, with 8 bases between. This CDR3 region has 15 residues. Germline V gives CDR1 MGHDK, CDR2 SYGVNS. CDR3 residues: CASSDRTATNEKLFF. The CDR3, as DNA: TGTGCCAGCAGTGACCGGACAGCAACTAATGAAAAACTGTTTTTT.

In its sample, this clonotype was seen many times. This chain links TRBV11-2 with TRBJ1-6; D remains ambiguous. Germline V gene data show CDR1 as SGHAT and CDR2 as FQNNGV. CDR3 length equals 16 residues. With 3 bases removed from V and 0 bases from J, the gap between germline ends came to 9 bases. This CDR3 reads CASSLGWSSYNSPLHF. CDR3 nucleotides: TGTGCCAGCAGCTTGGGGTGGAGCTCCTATAATTCACCCCTCCACTTT.

This clonotype came up a few times. The V call is TRBV7-8, the J call TRBJ2-5; tentatively, D is TRBD1 or TRBD2 (6 bases each). Trimming pared 7 bases from V and 2 bases from J, leaving 20 bases between. The CDR3 is made up of 16 amino acids. Looked up from germline, CDR1 is SGHVS and CDR2 is FQNEAQ. The CDR3 bases are TGTGCCAGCAACTACCCCAGGGGAGGAGTACAAGAGACCCAGTACTTC. Translated: CASNYPRGGVQETQYF.

In its sample, this clonotype was seen many times. The chain links TRBV28 to TRBJ1-5; D may be TRBD1 (5 bases). Germline-derived CDR1 and CDR2 are MDHEN and SYDVKM. The V end was cut by 3 bases, the J end by 6 bases, with 9 bases between. The CDR3 loop spans 13 amino acids. Here the CDR3 reads CASSLLGGQPQHF. In nucleotides, the CDR3 is TGTGCCAGCAGTTTGTTGGGGGGTCAGCCCCAGCATTTT.

In its sample, this clonotype was seen a few times. The rearrangement uses TRBV5-1 and TRBJ2-7, with 8 bases aligning to TRBD2. The germline V gene encodes CDR1 SGHRS and CDR2 YFSETQ. The CDR3 is 13 residues long. With 2 bases clipped from V and 5 bases from J, the junction kept 3 bases outside the gene matches. As DNA, the CDR3 is TGCGCCAGCAGCTTTAAGCGGGAGAACGAGCAGTACTTC. Amino acid sequence: CASSFKRENEQYF.

The DNA for the CDR3 is TGTGCCAGCGACCCAGGCACCATATATTTT. Protein: CASDPGTIYF. The genes are TRBV7-9 and TRBJ1-3; no clear D gene. In germline, CDR1 is SEHNR, CDR2 FQNEAQ (reference sequence). This CDR3 has 10 amino acids. Trimming removed 8 bases at V and 9 bases at J, with 8 bases between.

This sequence joins TRBV11-3 and TRBJ2-5; no firm D call. CDR1 and CDR2 (germline): SGHNT, YENEEA. The CDR3 is 13 amino acids. Trimming stripped 2 bases from V and 1 base from J, with 5 bases between. The CDR3 bases are TGTGCCAGCAGCTTAACAGCCCAAGAGACCCAGTACTTC. The encoded protein is CASSLTAQETQYF.

This chain joins TRBV29-1 and TRBJ2-5, with 11 bases aligning to TRBD2. The germline V gene encodes CDR1 SQVTM and CDR2 ANQGSEA. This CDR3 has 14 residues. With 6 bases clipped from V and 4 bases from J, the junction kept 7 bases outside the gene matches. Here the CDR3 reads CSVVTSGSRETQYF. The CDR3 nucleotides read TGCAGCGTCGTAACTAGCGGGAGTAGAGAGACCCAGTACTTC.

This clonotype was counted between two and nine times. The chain combines TRBV5-1 with TRBJ1-2; D is unresolved. This CDR3 contains 13 residues. Germline V lookup: CDR1 SGHRS, CDR2 YFSETQ. The germline V and J ends were trimmed by 1 base and 3 bases, with 7 bases remaining between them. The CDR3 sequence: CASSLSGYYGYTF. The CDR3 coding sequence is TGCGCCAGCAGCTTGAGCGGGTACTATGGCTACACCTTC.

In its sample, this clonotype was seen a few times. The chain joins TRBV3-1 to TRBJ1-2, with D uncertain. Germline V gene data show CDR1 as LGHDT and CDR2 as YNNKEL (reference sequence). This CDR3 has 14 residues. The V end lost 4 bases, the J end lost 8 bases, and 17 bases lay between the germline ends. The CDR3 region is CASSLSGSLSGYTF. CDR3 in DNA: TGTGCCAGCAGCCTGTCCGGGTCCCTGAGCGGCTACACCTTC.

This clonotype was observed a handful of times. This chain joins TRBV9 and TRBJ1-5; D not resolved. The CDR3 loop spans 14 amino acids. Germline CDR1 is SGDLS and CDR2 is YYNGEE. Trimming cost V 0 bases and J 2 bases, with 6 bases left between them. The CDR3 DNA reads as TGTGCCAGCAGCGTAGACACCGGCAATCAGCCCCAGCATTTT. Its translation: CASSVDTGNQPQHF.

Details on this clonotype: A single base separates this from a much larger clone, so it may be a read error. V gene TRBV11-2 combines with J gene TRBJ1-1, with no clear D. This CDR3 has 13 residues. The germline gives CDR1 SGHAT, CDR2 FQNNGV. The CDR3: CTSSGDIRTEAFF. The CDR3 DNA is TGTACCAGCAGTGGAGATATTAGAACTGAAGCTTTCTTT.

V gene TRBV7-8 combines with J gene TRBJ2-2; 9 nucleotides line up with TRBD1. V was pared by 2 bases and J by 6 bases, with 7 bases of the junction left unmatched. The V gene's germline CDR1 is SGHVS and CDR2 FQNEAQ. This CDR3 has 16 amino acids. The CDR3 spells CASSLRDRELSGELFF. CDR3 DNA sequence: TGTGCCAGCAGCTTAAGGGACAGGGAACTATCCGGGGAGCTGTTTTTT.

This sequence joins TRBV15 and TRBJ1-2, with 7 bases matching TRBD1. Germline V lookup: CDR1 LNHNV, CDR2 YYDKDF (reference sequence). This CDR3 region has 14 residues. Trimming cost V 0 bases and J 9 bases; bases outside gene matches: 7. For the CDR3, the DNA is TGTGCCACCAGCAGAGACCCCCAGGGGGATCGCTACACCTTC. Its protein is CATSRDPQGDRYTF. The full variable domain, completed using reference TRBV15 and TRBJ1-2, is DAMVIQNPRYQVTQFGKPVTLSCSQTLNHNVMYWYQQKSSQAPKLLFHYYDKDFNNEADTPDNFQSRRPNTSFCFLDIRSPGLGDTAMYLCATSRDPQGDRYTFGSGTRLTVV.

This clonotype has more than one count but fewer than ten. The chain links TRBV5-5 to TRBJ1-5; D is ambiguous. The CDR3 is 14 residues long. CDR1 is SGHKS and CDR2 is YYEKEE in the germline V gene (reference sequence). V gave up 3 bases and J gave up 2 bases, with 9 bases separating them. This chain's CDR3 is CASSSGPGNQPQHF. DNA of the CDR3: TGTGCCAGCAGCTCCGGACCTGGCAATCAGCCCCAGCATTTT.

This clonotype was seen only a few times. This sequence joins TRBV3-1 and TRBJ2-7, with D perhaps TRBD2 (5 bases). The germline gives CDR1 LGHDT, CDR2 YNNKEL (reference sequence). V lost 1 base, J lost 6 bases, and 7 bases lay in between. The CDR3 loop spans 12 amino acids. CDR3: CASSQAEGEQYF. The CDR3 DNA reads as TGTGCCAGCAGCCAAGCTGAGGGCGAGCAGTACTTC.

This chain uses TRBV24-1 with TRBJ1-2, with unresolved D. Between the trimmed V and J ends, which lost 3 bases and 5 bases, there was a span of 12 bases. The CDR3 spans 14 residues. Germline V gene lookup returns CDR1 KGHDR and CDR2 SFDVKD. Here the CDR3 reads CATSDHGSAYGYTF. The CDR3 coding sequence is TGTGCCACCAGTGATCATGGGTCAGCATATGGCTACACCTTC.

The table lists this clonotype with many counts. The gene calls are TRBV7-2 and TRBJ1-4; TRBD1 aligns across 8 bases. With 6 bases clipped from V and 3 bases from J, the junction kept 3 bases outside the gene matches. This CDR3 region has 14 residues. Per the germline V gene, CDR1 is SGHTA and CDR2 is FQGNSA. The CDR3 spells CASSQGQANEKLFF. DNA of the CDR3: TGTGCCAGCAGTCAGGGACAGGCTAATGAAAAACTGTTTTTT.

This clonotype was observed a handful of times. V and J are TRBV6-1 and TRBJ2-2, with D uncertain. Germline V gene data show CDR1 as MNHNS and CDR2 as SASEGT. This CDR3 is 15 amino acids long. Trimming removed 6 bases from V and 6 bases from J, with 17 bases in between. The CDR3 DNA reads TGTGCCAGCAGGCAGAACAGACCGGTGGCCGGGGAGCTGTTTTTT. Translated: CASRQNRPVAGELFF.

This clonotype has a handful of counts. The V gene is TRBV6-6, the J gene TRBJ1-1; no reliable D call. Germline V gene sequence: CDR1 MNHNY, CDR2 SVGAGI (reference sequence). This CDR3 is 13 amino acids long. The V end lost 7 bases, the J end lost 6 bases, and 15 bases lay between the germline ends. The CDR3 sequence: CASILSGVAEAFF. The CDR3, as DNA: TGTGCCAGCATTCTATCCGGGGTCGCTGAAGCTTTCTTT.

The chain uses TRBV2 and TRBJ2-2; D may be TRBD2 (5 bases). V lost 3 bases and J 2 bases, leaving 10 bases between the germline ends. The CDR3 extends over 15 amino acids. CDR1 and CDR2 from the germline V gene are SNHLY and FYNNEI. CDR3 DNA: TGTGCCAGCAGTGACACGGGAACCAACACCGGGGAGCTGTTTTTT. It codes for CASSDTGTNTGELFF. The whole variable domain, filled in from reference TRBV2 and TRBJ2-2, reads EPEVTQTPSHQVTQMGQEVILRCVPISNHLYFYWYRQILGQKVEFLVSFYNNEISEKSEIFDDQFSVERPDGSNFTLKIRSTKLEDSAMYFCASSDTGTNTGELFFGEGSRLTVL.

This clonotype was observed at least ten times. The J gene is TRBJ2-3, the V gene TRBV9, with 9 positions matching TRBD2. Trimming removed 2 bases from V and 3 bases from J; junction bases left unmatched: 4. CDR3 size: 15 residues. Germline CDR1 reads SGDLS; CDR2 reads YYNGEE. CDR3 bases: TGTGCCAGCAGCGTTCCTAGCGGGGCTACAGATACGCAGTATTTT. Translating gives CASSVPSGATDTQYF.

This chain uses TRBV23-1 with TRBJ2-7, with a tentative D call TRBD1 (6 bases). TRBV23-1 is identified as an open reading frame with a role that is uncertain. The CDR3 covers 16 residues. Trimming took 2 bases from V and 2 from J, leaving 16 bases between them. The CDR3 sequence: CASSQNEGDKPYEQYV. In DNA form, the CDR3 reads TGCGCCAGCAGTCAAAATGAAGGGGACAAGCCCTACGAGCAGTACGTC.

This clonotype was recorded a few times. The CDR3 DNA reads TGCGCCAGCAGCTTGGAAGCGGGAGGAGTCACAGATACGCAGTATTTT. It yields the protein CASSLEAGGVTDTQYF. This sequence joins TRBV5-1 and TRBJ2-3, with 9 nucleotides matching TRBD2. Unmatched junction bases numbered 4, after V lost 0 bases and J lost 2 bases. This CDR3 is built from 16 residues. Germline CDR1 and CDR2: SGHRS and YFSETQ.